The 30 T cell receptor beta chains below come from one sample, sequenced in a study of molecular identifiers for immune sequencing clone quantification. Using its own MiXCR run on the PCR reads, TCRdb lists one record per CDR3 protein. The sample has about 510,000 distinct CDR3 sequences; roughly 23% are singletons. The sequencing input was naive CD8+ T cells from blood, with Jurkat cell RNA spiked in. Documented subset: FACS-sorted CD8+CD4-CCR7+CD45RA+ naive T cells. These receptors all come from a human donor in good health. Some libraries in this study had Jurkat cell RNA spiked in.

This clonotype was counted many times. One end of the junction varies from germline; a read error may be responsible. J is TRBJ1-4 and V is TRBV5-4; D not resolved. Germline CDR1 and CDR2: SGHNT and YYREEE (reference sequence). The CDR3 is made up of 10 amino acids. CDR3 in DNA: TGTGTCTTAGGCGGCCCCCCGGTGGATTTT. Translated: CVLGGPPVDF.

In regard to this clonotype: At one of its ends the junction is not consistent with the germline gene, which may arise from a read error. The CDR3 spells CAGRSLVGTPNQETQYF. CDR3 bases: TGTGCCGGCAGGTCCCTTGTGGGGACTCCAAATCAAGAGACCCAGTACTTC. The genes are TRBV7-9 and TRBJ2-5, with D possibly matching TRBD2 (6 bases). In germline, CDR1 is SEHNR, CDR2 FQNEAQ (reference sequence). This CDR3 is 17 amino acids long.

The chain links TRBV6-2 or TRBV6-3 to TRBJ2-7, with D unclear. This CDR3 region has 15 residues. The germline V gene has CDR1 MNHEY and CDR2 SVGEGT. The V end was cut by 4 bases, the J end by 2 bases, with 15 bases between. The CDR3: CASSLVYNTAYEQYF. The CDR3 DNA sequence: TGTGCCAGCAGTTTGGTCTACAACACCGCCTACGAGCAGTACTTC.

J is TRBJ1-6 and V is TRBV27; no definite D call. Germline CDR1 is MNHEY and CDR2 is SMNVEV (reference sequence). Deletions cut 5 bases from V and 2 bases from J, with 19 bases between. The CDR3 sequence is 18 residues long. CDR3 sequence reads: CASSPLKGRNPYNSPLHF. As DNA, the CDR3 is TGTGCCAGCAGTCCCCTCAAGGGCCGAAACCCCTATAATTCACCCCTCCACTTT.

This clonotype was observed at least ten times. V usage is TRBV7-8 and J usage is TRBJ2-1, with D tentatively TRBD1 or TRBD2 (5 bases each). Per the germline V gene, CDR1 is SGHVS and CDR2 is FQNEAQ. V lost 0 bases, J lost 9 bases, and 15 bases lay in between. The length of the CDR3 is 15 residues. CDR3 coding DNA: TGTGCCAGCAGCTTAGCGATGGGGGTTTTCCCTGAGCAGTTCTTC. Its translation: CASSLAMGVFPEQFF.

This clonotype occurred a few times. The rearrangement links TRBV6-5 to TRBJ2-7, with 12 bases matching TRBD2. This CDR3 spans 14 amino acids. The germline CDR1 and CDR2 sequences are MNHEY and SVGAGI. The trim removed 7 bases at V and 4 bases at J, leaving 5 bases unmatched. The CDR3 bases are TGTGCCAGCATCGAGACTAGCGGGAGTTACGAGCAGTACTTC. It translates to CASIETSGSYEQYF.

The chain joins TRBV7-9 to TRBJ2-1; no reliable D call. V lost 0 bases and J lost 5, with 14 bases in between. This CDR3 is built from 16 residues. Germline V gives CDR1 SEHNR, CDR2 FQNEAQ (reference sequence). The chain's CDR3 is CASSLAGQVDDNEQFF. CDR3 sequence (DNA): TGTGCCAGCAGCTTAGCGGGTCAGGTTGACGACAATGAGCAGTTCTTC. Full variable domain (missing parts from reference TRBV7-9 and TRBJ2-1): DTGVSQNPRHKITKRGQNVTFRCDPISEHNRLYWYRQTLGQGPEFLTYFQNEAQLEKSRLLSDRFSAERPKGSFSTLEIQRTEQGDSAMYLCASSLAGQVDDNEQFFGPGTRLTVL.

In its sample, this clonotype was seen many times. The DNA of the CDR3 is TGTGCCAGCAGTCTCACGAGGAACTATGGCTACACCTTC. It specifies CASSLTRNYGYTF. The chain is built from TRBV12-3 or TRBV12-4 and TRBJ1-2; D is unresolved. There are 13 residues in the CDR3. Trimming pared 5 bases from V and 2 bases from J, leaving 9 bases between.

This clonotype was observed at least ten times. This chain links TRBV18 with TRBJ1-5; D not resolved. The germline gives CDR1 KGHSH, CDR2 LQKENI. The CDR3 runs to 12 residues. The V end was cut by 0 bases, the J end by 6 bases, with 3 bases between. This CDR3 reads CASSPPGQPQHF. In nucleotides, the CDR3 is TGTGCCAGCTCACCACCGGGTCAGCCCCAGCATTTT.

A word on this clonotype: One junction end does not reproduce the germline sequence, and a read error may be involved. CDR3: CASSNIGAAGVAYGQYF. The CDR3 DNA is TGTGCCAGTAGTAACATCGGGGCGGCGGGAGTGGCCTACGGGCAGTACTTC. V is TRBV19 and J is TRBJ2-7, with 7 nucleotides matching TRBD2. Germline values: CDR1 LNHDA, CDR2 SQIVND (reference sequence). The CDR3 runs to 17 residues.

The table lists this clonotype with a few counts. The rearrangement uses TRBV9 and TRBJ2-7; D remains ambiguous. The CDR3 has 12 residues. From germline, CDR1 is SGDLS and CDR2 YYNGEE. Trimming removed 0 bases at V and 7 bases at J, with 8 bases between. The CDR3 loop reads CASSVGTPEQYF. Here the CDR3 DNA reads TGTGCCAGCAGCGTAGGAACTCCAGAGCAGTACTTC.

The rearrangement uses TRBV27 and TRBJ2-5; 8 bases are a match to TRBD1. This CDR3 spans 15 amino acids. Germline loops: CDR1 MNHEY, CDR2 SMNVEV (reference sequence). The V segment lost 3 bases and the J segment 1 base; nucleotides outside the gene matches: 4. CDR3 amino acids: CASSFEQGGQETQYF. CDR3 nucleotides: TGTGCCAGCAGTTTTGAACAGGGGGGCCAAGAGACCCAGTACTTC.

The V gene is TRBV14, the J gene TRBJ2-1; D is possibly TRBD1 (6 bases). The V end was cut by 2 bases, the J end by 2 bases, with 13 bases between. The CDR3 length is 16 residues. Germline loops: CDR1 SGHDN, CDR2 FVKESK. The CDR3, as DNA: TGTGCCAGCAGCCAATTGTCACAGGGCGCCTACAATGAGCAGTTCTTC. Translating it yields CASSQLSQGAYNEQFF.

This clonotype was counted between two and nine times. The genes are TRBV20-1 and TRBJ2-3; D unclear. V was trimmed by 5 bases and J by 2 bases, leaving 14 bases between them. CDR1 is DFQATT, CDR2 SNEGSKA, per germline (reference sequence). This CDR3 comprises 14 residues. The CDR3 DNA is TGCAGTGCTCACCCGGGCAAAAACACAGATACGCAGTATTTT. As protein: CSAHPGKNTDTQYF.

This clonotype came up many times. CDR3 in amino acids: CASSLSGGLNTEAFF. The CDR3 region has the DNA TGCGCCAGCAGCTTGAGTGGGGGGCTGAACACTGAAGCTTTCTTT. This rearrangement joins TRBV5-1 to TRBJ1-1, with D perhaps matching TRBD1 (6 bases). Germline CDR1 and CDR2: SGHRS and YFSETQ. V was cut by 1 base and J by 0 bases, with 10 bases left in between. This CDR3 spans 15 amino acids.

This clonotype was picked up many times. This chain connects TRBV9 to TRBJ2-7; 8 positions agree with TRBD2. This CDR3 is 14 amino acids long. Germline V lookup: CDR1 SGDLS, CDR2 YYNGEE. V lost 5 bases and J lost 2; bases outside the gene matches: 6. DNA of the CDR3: TGTGCCAGCAGTACCGGGACTAGGGCCTACGAGCAGTACTTC. It encodes CASSTGTRAYEQYF.

A few counts support this clonotype. The gene calls are TRBV6-5 and TRBJ1-2, with 8 bases lining up with TRBD1. V shed 5 bases, J shed 5 bases, and the junction held 16 bases outside the gene matches. The CDR3 runs 17 residues. The germline V gene has CDR1 MNHEY and CDR2 SVGAGI. The CDR3: CASSPPDRVGAWYGYTF. The CDR3 bases are TGTGCCAGCAGTCCCCCGGACAGGGTGGGTGCTTGGTATGGCTACACCTTC.

This clonotype was detected ten times or more. The V gene is TRBV7-9, the J gene TRBJ2-5; D is perhaps TRBD2 (6 bases). Trimming pared 0 bases from V and 4 bases from J, leaving 6 bases between. The germline V gene has CDR1 SEHNR and CDR2 FQNEAQ (reference sequence). This CDR3 region has 13 residues. CDR3 coding DNA: TGTGCCAGCAGCTTAGCGGGAGGAGAGACCCAGTACTTC. Encoded protein: CASSLAGGETQYF. Using reference TRBV7-9 and TRBJ2-5 for the parts outside the CDR3, the full variable domain is DTGVSQNPRHKITKRGQNVTFRCDPISEHNRLYWYRQTLGQGPEFLTYFQNEAQLEKSRLLSDRFSAERPKGSFSTLEIQRTEQGDSAMYLCASSLAGGETQYFGPGTRLLVL.

In the case of this clonotype: This sequence may be a read error, since a much larger clone differs from it by one base. The chain combines TRBV5-1 with TRBJ2-6, with D tentatively TRBD1 or TRBD2 (5 bases each). The V gene's germline CDR1 is SGHRS and CDR2 YFSETQ. The CDR3 sequence is 18 residues long. In DNA form, the CDR3 reads TGCGCCAGCAGCTTGTACGAGCGGATAGACTCTGGGGCCAACGTCCTGGCTTTC. Translating gives CASSLYERIDSGANVLAF.

This clonotype was found a few times. The chain links TRBV4-1 to TRBJ2-7, with 7 nucleotides matching TRBD2. The CDR3 sequence is 16 residues long. The ends lost 2 bases at V and 0 bases at J; junction bases unmatched: 7. Germline CDR1 reads MGHRA; CDR2 reads YSYEKL. The CDR3 DNA sequence: TGCGCCAGCAGCCAATTCGGGCCGGGGGGCTCCTACGAGCAGTACTTC. Encoded protein: CASSQFGPGGSYEQYF.

Concerning this clonotype itself: This could be a read error, since a much larger clone is one nucleotide away. A read error is likely, as this CDR3 ends without the conserved phenylalanine or tryptophan. The chain is built from TRBV5-3 and TRBJ1-1; D remains unclear. TRBV5-3 is an ORF, with its function uncertain. CDR3 length: 11 amino acids. CDR3 region: CASSLGNEAFL. The CDR3 DNA reads as TGTGCCAGCAGCTTAGGAAATGAAGCTTTCCTT.

This chain joins TRBV29-1 and TRBJ2-1; 9 positions agree with TRBD1. The CDR3 extends over 14 amino acids. The V gene end was trimmed by 6 bases and the J gene end by 4 bases; junction bases not matched to a gene: 7. The germline V gene has CDR1 SQVTM and CDR2 ANQGSEA. In DNA form, the CDR3 reads TGCAGCGTATACGGGACAGGGATGTACAATGAGCAGTTCTTC. It is translated as CSVYGTGMYNEQFF.

This clonotype has a count of ten or more. V and J are TRBV14 and TRBJ2-5; D is unresolved. With 1 base removed from V and 3 bases from J, the gap between germline ends came to 12 bases. The CDR3 spans 15 residues. CDR1 is SGHDN, CDR2 FVKESK, per germline. The CDR3 bases are TGTGCCAGCAGCCAAGGGTCACCCCCTAAAGAGACCCAGTACTTC. Residues: CASSQGSPPKETQYF.

V gene TRBV30 combines with J gene TRBJ1-5; 7 bases agree with TRBD1. Germline V CDR1 and CDR2: GTSNPN, SVGIG (reference sequence). This CDR3 has 16 amino acids. V lost 0 bases to trimming and J lost 4 bases; unmatched junction nucleotides: 9. The CDR3 region is CAWSVGVRQGNQPQHF. In DNA, the CDR3 is TGTGCCTGGAGTGTCGGGGTACGACAGGGAAATCAGCCCCAGCATTTT. Combining the CDR3 with reference TRBV30 and TRBJ1-5 gives the whole variable domain SQTIHQWPATLVQPVGSPLSLECTVEGTSNPNLYWYRQAAGRGLQLLFYSVGIGQISSEVPQNLSASRPQDRQFILSSKKLLLSDSGFYLCAWSVGVRQGNQPQHFGDGTRLSIL.

This clonotype has more than one count but fewer than ten. The CDR3 DNA is TGTGCCAGCAACATAGCCCTGGGGAGCACAGATACGCAGTATTTT. It translates to CASNIALGSTDTQYF. V gene TRBV27 combines with J gene TRBJ2-3; D is undetermined. The germline V gene has CDR1 MNHEY and CDR2 SMNVEV (reference sequence). CDR3 length equals 15 residues. V was cut by 7 bases and J by 0 bases, with 14 bases left in between.

This clonotype has at least ten counts. The rearrangement uses TRBV12-3 or TRBV12-4 and TRBJ2-3; D tentatively fits TRBD1 or TRBD2 (5 bases each). V dropped 3 bases and J dropped 4 bases, with 11 bases sitting between them. The CDR3 is made up of 14 amino acids. In DNA form, the CDR3 reads TGTGCCAGCAGTTTGCTGGGGGTCCCAGATACGCAGTATTTT. Translating gives CASSLLGVPDTQYF.

This clonotype showed up many times. This chain links TRBV12-5 with TRBJ1-5, with a weak D call TRBD1 (5 bases). Germline V CDR1 and CDR2: LGHNT, FRNRAP. V was shortened by 10 bases and J by 9 bases, with 13 bases between the two germline ends. The length of the CDR3 is 11 residues. CDR3 region: CATGPGMPQHF. CDR3 nucleotide sequence: TGTGCTACTGGCCCAGGGATGCCCCAGCATTTT.

This chain links TRBV5-4 with TRBJ2-7; 12 bases agree with TRBD2. After removal of 0 bases from V and 4 bases from J, the junction contained 8 bases not matched to a gene. Germline V CDR1 and CDR2: SGHNT, YYREEE (reference sequence). The CDR3 contains 17 residues. The CDR3 region is CASSLGGTSGHLYEQYF. The CDR3 region has the DNA TGTGCCAGCAGCTTGGGGGGGACTAGCGGGCACCTTTACGAGCAGTACTTC.

In its sample, this clonotype was seen many times. The chain uses TRBV6-5 and TRBJ2-1; tentatively, D is TRBD1 (7 bases). This CDR3 is 15 amino acids long. The germline gives CDR1 MNHEY, CDR2 SVGAGI. Trimming shortened V by 2 bases and J by 8 bases, and 16 bases separated the two germline ends. This CDR3 reads CASSYIVGGGDEQFF. CDR3 in DNA: TGTGCCAGCAGTTACATCGTTGGAGGGGGCGATGAGCAGTTCTTC.

The rearrangement joins TRBV20-1 to TRBJ2-7; the match to TRBD2 covers 9 bases. V was clipped by 0 bases and J by 3 bases; unmatched bases: 9. Germline CDR1 DFQATT, CDR2 SNEGSKA (reference sequence). The CDR3 contains 16 residues. The CDR3 is CSARDKASGTIYEQYF. CDR3 bases: TGCAGTGCTAGAGATAAGGCTAGCGGGACCATCTACGAGCAGTACTTC.